The rows below give T cell receptor beta chains drawn from one sample of a study of cytomegalovirus exposure and HLA in healthy donors. Profiling relied on immunoSEQ multiplex PCR, and the TCRdb table lists in-frame clones only, not all of them. In all, the sample yields 150,000 to 200,000 clones. The sequenced sample consisted of PBMCs. The receptors shown here come from a man aged 25 to 40 in good health and CMV-seronegative. The CDR3 runs from the conserved cysteine through the conserved F or W. A D gene is named only where the DNA matches it firmly.

d_call	j_call	v_call	cdr3_aa	cdr3_nt
-	TRBJ2-3	TRBV30	CAWSVLSTDTQYF	TGTGCCTGGAGCGTACTCAGCACAGATACGCAGTATTTT
TRBD1	TRBJ2-3	TRBV5-4	CASSPPGQGISGTDTQYF	TGTGCCAGCAGCCCACCGGGACAGGGTATTTCTGGCACAGATACGCAGTATTTT
-	TRBJ2-6	TRBV4-1	CASRRGGAFSEANVLTF	TGCGCCAGCAGAAGGGGGGGGGCATTCTCTGAGGCCAACGTCCTGACTTTC
-	TRBJ1-4	TRBV7-9	CASSSPTPATNEKLFF	TGTGCCAGCAGCTCCCCGACTCCTGCAACTAATGAAAAACTGTTTTTT
-	TRBJ1-2	TRBV7-8	CASSVGGYGYTF	TGTGCCAGCAGCGTCGGGGGATATGGCTACACCTTC
-	TRBJ2-7	TRBV5-6	CASSWYRDSYEQYF	TGTGCCAGCAGCTGGTACAGGGACTCCTACGAGCAGTACTTC
TRBD2	TRBJ2-1	TRBV9	CASSATLWLAGGNEQFF	TGTGCCAGCAGCGCCACCCTCTGGCTAGCGGGGGGTAATGAGCAGTTCTTC
-	TRBJ1-2	TRBV5-6	CASSLGLGGDYGYTF	TGTGCCAGCAGCTTGGGGCTGGGGGGAGACTATGGCTACACCTTC
TRBD1	TRBJ1-1	TRBV2	CASRQGAGTEAFF	TGTGCCAGCAGACAGGGGGCTGGCACTGAAGCTTTCTTT
-	TRBJ2-1	TRBV7-2	CASSFTPSSYNEQFF	TGTGCCAGCAGCTTCACCCCGAGCTCCTACAATGAGCAGTTCTTC
-	TRBJ1-1	TRBV2	CASRVATEAFF	TGTGCCAGCAGGGTAGCAACTGAAGCTTTCTTT
-	TRBJ2-2	TRBV7-9	CASSPRLVQGYTGELFF	TGTGCCAGCAGCCCGAGACTAGTACAGGGGTACACCGGGGAGCTGTTTTTT
-	TRBJ1-6	TRBV4-1	CASRPILTGNGSPLHF	TGCGCCAGCAGGCCCATACTTACAGGGAACGGTTCACCCCTCCACTTT